A selection of T cell receptor beta chains follows, all from one sample in a study of T cell responses to AZD1222 COVID-19 vaccine. Sequenced by immunoSEQ multiplex PCR; TCRdb stores in-frame clones only, minus some. The profile shows about 170,000 clones, about 90% of them singletons. The sequencing here drew on peripheral blood, taken 28 days after the second dose of the MenACWY control vaccine. The source is an adult who received the MenACWY meningococcal vaccine as a control. Each CDR3 is given with its conserved first and last residue. A D gene is named only where the DNA matches it firmly. Size is stated for part of the rows, as once, few or many counts, or as a class when the clone is expanded.

j_call,v_call,d_call,clone_size,cdr3_aa,cdr3_nt
TRBJ1-1,TRBV19,-,-,CASTYRDTEAFF,TGTGCCAGTACCTACAGGGACACTGAAGCTTTCTTT
TRBJ2-7,TRBV29-1,-,-,CSVLIRGGEQYF,TGCAGCGTCCTTATAAGGGGAGGCGAGCAGTACTTC
TRBJ1-2,TRBV4-3,-,-,CASSQVEDSRNGYTF,TGCGCCAGCAGCCAAGTTGAGGACAGTCGAAATGGCTACACCTTC
TRBJ1-2,TRBV6-4,-,-,CASSRSDGANYGYTF,TGTGCCAGCAGTAGGTCGGACGGAGCTAACTATGGCTACACCTTC
TRBJ2-7,TRBV5-1,-,-,CASMRGWSDYEQYF,TGCGCCAGCATGCGGGGATGGTCGGACTACGAGCAGTACTTC
TRBJ2-5,TRBV30,-,-,CAWGGTVQYF,TGTGCCTGGGGCGGGACGGTACAGTACTTC
TRBJ2-1,TRBV11-3,TRBD1,-,CASSFETGDEQFF,TGTGCCAGCAGCTTTGAGACAGGGGATGAGCAGTTCTTC
TRBJ2-5,TRBV10-1,-,-,CASSEPGSIAQYF,TGCGCCAGCAGTGAGCCTGGATCAATTGCCCAGTACTTC
TRBJ1-4,TRBV5-4,TRBD1,-,CASSLANRGNEKLFF,TGTGCCAGCAGCTTGGCAAACAGGGGTAATGAAAAACTGTTTTTT
TRBJ1-1,TRBV28,-,few,CASIIRDGWNTEAFF,TGTGCCAGCATTATCCGGGACGGATGGAACACTGAAGCTTTCTTT
TRBJ2-6,TRBV6-2/TRBV6-3,-,-,CASSYYEGRTSGANVLTF,TGTGCCAGCAGTTACTACGAGGGACGGACCTCTGGGGCCAACGTCCTGACTTTC
TRBJ2-7,TRBV5-5,TRBD2,-,CASSLNNREASYEQYF,TGTGCCAGCAGCTTGAATAACCGGGAGGCGAGCTACGAGCAGTACTTC
TRBJ1-2,TRBV6-5,-,-,CASSYLGNYGYTF,TGTGCCAGCAGTTATCTGGGAAACTATGGCTACACCTTC
TRBJ2-7,TRBV5-8,-,-,CASRNRPGGLYEQYF,TGTGCCAGCAGGAATCGGCCAGGGGGGCTTTACGAGCAGTACTTC
TRBJ1-1,TRBV18,-,-,CASSPDTEAFF,TGTGCCAGCTCACCAGACACTGAAGCTTTCTTT
TRBJ2-5,TRBV7-2,-,-,CASSLVGRKETQYF,TGTGCCAGCAGCTTAGTAGGCCGGAAAGAGACCCAGTACTTC
TRBJ1-1,TRBV9,-,-,CASSVAWGGTEAFF,TGTGCCAGCAGCGTAGCCTGGGGGGGAACTGAAGCTTTCTTT
TRBJ2-1,TRBV11-2,-,-,CASSLGGEHPSSYNEQFF,TGTGCCAGCAGCTTAGGCGGAGAGCACCCGAGCTCCTACAATGAGCAGTTCTTC
TRBJ2-2,TRBV7-2,-,-,CASSFLGGPNTGELFF,TGTGCCAGCAGCTTCCTGGGGGGTCCGAACACCGGGGAGCTGTTTTTT
TRBJ1-5,TRBV28,TRBD1,-,CAIADAGGSNQPQHF,TGTGCCATCGCGGACGCAGGGGGTAGCAATCAGCCCCAGCATTTT
TRBJ2-1,TRBV7-2,-,-,CASSLAWLDNEQFF,TGTGCCAGCAGCTTAGCGTGGTTGGACAATGAGCAGTTCTTC
TRBJ1-5,TRBV19,-,few,CASSIPNQPQHF,TGTGCCAGTAGTATCCCCAATCAGCCCCAGCATTTT
TRBJ2-1,TRBV30,TRBD1,once,CAWIGTATEQFF,TGTGCCTGGATCGGGACAGCCACTGAGCAGTTCTTC
TRBJ1-1,TRBV7-2,-,-,CASSLTGRTEAFF,TGTGCCAGCAGCTTAACGGGGAGAACTGAAGCTTTCTTT
TRBJ2-4,TRBV28,-,-,CASSLFAAQNIQYF,TGTGCCAGCAGTTTATTTGCGGCCCAAAACATTCAGTACTTC
TRBJ2-6,TRBV7-9,-,-,CASSLAASNPGANVLTF,TGTGCCAGCAGCTTAGCGGCGAGCAACCCTGGGGCCAACGTCCTGACTTTC
TRBJ2-1,TRBV10-3,-,-,CAISLGGTLSDEQFF,TGTGCCATTTCCTTGGGGGGGACATTAAGCGATGAGCAGTTCTTC
TRBJ1-1,TRBV12-5,-,-,CASGLGGTEAFF,TGTGCTAGTGGTCTAGGGGGCACTGAAGCTTTCTTT
TRBJ2-5,TRBV5-6,TRBD1,-,CASSLGQGAVGLETQYF,TGTGCCAGCAGCTTAGGACAGGGGGCCGTAGGGTTAGAGACCCAGTACTTC
TRBJ2-3,TRBV6-2/TRBV6-3,-,-,CASSLRAVDTQYF,TGTGCCAGCAGCCTCCGGGCCGTAGATACGCAGTATTTT
TRBJ1-6,TRBV7-9,-,-,CASSDRSNSPLHF,TGTGCCAGCAGCGACAGGAGCAATTCACCCCTCCACTTT
TRBJ1-2,TRBV7-2,-,few,CASSSKTGGGYTF,TGTGCCAGCAGCTCCAAAACTGGGGGTGGCTACACCTTC
TRBJ1-2,TRBV5-1,-,-,CASSFNGANYGYTF,TGCGCCAGCAGCTTCAACGGAGCTAACTATGGCTACACCTTC
TRBJ2-1,TRBV11-3,TRBD2,-,CASSLGRGSSDEQFF,TGTGCCAGCAGCTTAGGGCGGGGGTCTTCGGATGAGCAGTTCTTC
TRBJ2-1,TRBV11-2,TRBD2,-,CASSLAASGRAFEQFF,TGTGCCAGCAGCTTAGCGGCTAGCGGGAGGGCCTTCGAGCAGTTCTTC
TRBJ2-5,TRBV28,TRBD1,few,CASRKRGRETQYF,TGTGCCAGCAGAAAAAGGGGGCGGGAGACCCAGTACTTC
TRBJ1-1,TRBV7-9,-,-,CASSLSRDGTEAFF,TGTGCCAGCAGCTTGTCCCGGGACGGGACTGAAGCTTTCTTT
TRBJ1-1,TRBV2,-,-,CASRGEVLNTEAFF,TGTGCCAGCAGGGGAGAGGTACTTAACACTGAAGCTTTCTTT
TRBJ1-2,TRBV30,-,-,CAWSVLGAGNYGYTF,TGTGCCTGGAGTGTTCTGGGGGCCGGTAACTATGGCTACACCTTC
TRBJ2-2,TRBV19,TRBD2,-,CASIRGGTNTGELFF,TGTGCCAGTATCCGGGGGGGGACCAACACCGGGGAGCTGTTTTTT
TRBJ1-5,TRBV18,-,-,CASSPFKGGLGPQHF,TGTGCCAGCTCACCCTTCAAAGGGGGGCTGGGGCCCCAGCATTTT
TRBJ1-5,TRBV18,-,once,CASSPRQELSQPQHF,TGTGCCAGCTCACCGAGACAGGAGCTCTCTCAGCCCCAGCATTTT
TRBJ1-1,TRBV19,-,-,CASSRLGRDNEAFF,TGTGCCAGTAGTAGGCTGGGCAGGGATAATGAAGCTTTCTTT
TRBJ2-3,TRBV27,-,-,CASSLSAISGDTQYF,TGTGCCAGCAGTTTATCGGCGATTTCTGGAGATACGCAGTATTTT
TRBJ1-2,TRBV29-1,-,-,CSVVGRDYGYTF,TGCAGCGTTGTAGGTAGGGACTATGGCTACACCTTC
TRBJ2-3,TRBV10-1,TRBD2,-,CASSDPGGPARDTQYF,TGCGCCAGCAGTGACCCGGGAGGGCCCGCGAGAGATACGCAGTATTTT
TRBJ2-7,TRBV29-1,-,-,CSVAGAKDYEQYF,TGCAGCGTTGCAGGGGCAAAGGACTACGAGCAGTACTTC
TRBJ2-3,TRBV28,TRBD2,few,CASRNAAGESDTQYF,TGTGCCAGCAGAAACGCGGCGGGAGAATCAGATACGCAGTATTTT
TRBJ1-1,TRBV4-3,-,-,CASSQDPRQRWDTEAFF,TGCGCCAGCAGCCAAGATCCGCGACAGCGGTGGGACACTGAAGCTTTCTTT
TRBJ1-6,TRBV7-9,-,-,CASSADSGNSPLHF,TGTGCCAGCAGCGCGGACTCGGGTAATTCACCCCTCCACTTT
TRBJ2-5,TRBV7-6,-,-,CASGMTGTIQETQYF,TGTGCCAGCGGAATGACAGGTACCATCCAAGAGACCCAGTACTTC
TRBJ2-5,TRBV29-1,-,-,CSVEGRGRETQYF,TGCAGCGTTGAGGGCAGGGGAAGGGAGACCCAGTACTTC
TRBJ2-4,TRBV27,-,-,CASSFENIQYF,TGTGCCAGCAGTTTCGAGAACATTCAGTACTTC
TRBJ1-2,TRBV28,-,-,CASSFSRNRGYTF,TGTGCCAGCAGTTTTTCCCGGAACAGGGGCTACACCTTC